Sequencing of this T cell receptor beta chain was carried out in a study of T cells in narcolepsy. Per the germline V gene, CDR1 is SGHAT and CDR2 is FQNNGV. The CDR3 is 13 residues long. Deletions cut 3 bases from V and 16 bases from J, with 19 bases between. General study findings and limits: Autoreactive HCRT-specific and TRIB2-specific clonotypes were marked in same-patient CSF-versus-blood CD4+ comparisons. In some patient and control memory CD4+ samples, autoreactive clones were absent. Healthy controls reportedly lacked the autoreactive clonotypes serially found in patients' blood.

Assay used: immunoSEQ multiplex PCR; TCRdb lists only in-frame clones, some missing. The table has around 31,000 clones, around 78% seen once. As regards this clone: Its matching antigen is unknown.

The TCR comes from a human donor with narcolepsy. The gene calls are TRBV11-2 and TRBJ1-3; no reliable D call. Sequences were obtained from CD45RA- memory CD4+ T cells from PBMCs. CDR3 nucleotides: TGTGCCAGCAGCTTCAATGACCAAACTCATACGTATTTT. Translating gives CASSFNDQTHTYF. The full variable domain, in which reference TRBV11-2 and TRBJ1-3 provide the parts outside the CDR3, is EAGVAQSPRYKIIEKRQSVAFWCNPISGHATLYWYQQILGQGPKLLIQFQNNGVVDDSQLPKDRFSAERLKGVDSTLKIQPAKLEDSAVYLCASSFNDQTHTYFGEGSWLTVV.